The 26 T cell receptor beta chains below were found in one sample sequenced in a study of neoadjuvant anti-PD-1 for oral cavity cancer. TCRdb's table, derived via immunoSEQ multiplex PCR, lists solely in-frame clones and lacks some. Among some 33,000 clones, around nine tenths were seen once, and the ten largest hold roughly 3.4%. Sequenced here: PBMCs, sampled before nivolumab (anti-PD-1) treatment. The source of these receptors is a person aged 35-80 years with oral cavity squamous cell carcinoma.

V and J are TRBV19 and TRBJ1-4; D is unclear. The germline V gene has CDR1 LNHDA and CDR2 SQIVND (reference sequence). Deletions cut 3 bases from V and 4 bases from J, with 9 bases between. CDR3 length: 14 amino acids. CDR3: CASSIRAVNEKLFF. The CDR3 nucleotides read TGTGCCAGTAGTATCCGAGCCGTTAATGAAAAACTGTTTTTT.

The chain employs TRBV15 and TRBJ1-5, with a weak D call TRBD1 (5 bases). V shed 1 base and J shed 6 bases, with 13 bases lying between them. CDR3 length: 15 residues. Germline V gene lookup returns CDR1 LNHNV and CDR2 YYDKDF (reference sequence). CDR3 sequence reads: CATSRATTRGQPQHF. CDR3 DNA: TGTGCCACCAGCAGAGCCACGACGAGGGGTCAGCCCCAGCATTTT.

The J gene is TRBJ2-2, the V gene TRBV19, with a weak D call TRBD1 (5 bases). Per the germline V gene, CDR1 is LNHDA and CDR2 is SQIVND (reference sequence). Trimming pared 6 bases from V and 1 base from J, leaving 9 bases between. The CDR3 spans 14 residues. The CDR3 protein is CASRLGVNTGELFF. The CDR3 DNA reads as TGTGCCAGTAGATTAGGGGTGAACACCGGGGAGCTGTTTTTT.

This clone came up once. V gene TRBV9 combines with J gene TRBJ2-3, with D perhaps TRBD1 or TRBD2 (5 bases each). This CDR3 spans 15 amino acids. V was pared by 0 bases and J by 0 bases, with 8 bases between. CDR1 SGDLS and CDR2 YYNGEE come from the germline V gene. The CDR3 sequence: CASSVAGGSTDTQYF. For the CDR3, the DNA is TGTGCCAGCAGCGTAGCTGGGGGTAGCACAGATACGCAGTATTTT.

The CDR3 reads CASSPTSGGAREQFF. Here the CDR3 DNA reads TGTGCCAGCAGTCCGACTAGCGGGGGGGCCCGGGAGCAGTTCTTC. The chain couples TRBV2 to TRBJ2-1; 14 nucleotides line up with TRBD2. CDR1 and CDR2 from the germline V gene are SNHLY and FYNNEI. The CDR3 sequence is 15 residues long. V lost 5 bases and J lost 10; bases outside the gene matches: 7.

The count of this clone is one. The CDR3 protein is CASSPNIGGQETFSGNTIYF. The CDR3 DNA is TGTGCCAGCTCACCAAATATAGGAGGACAGGAAACTTTCTCTGGAAACACCATATATTTT. The chain links TRBV18 to TRBJ1-3, with 7 nucleotides matching TRBD1. This CDR3 is 20 amino acids long. J lost 0 bases, V lost 2 bases, and 16 bases had no gene match. Germline V gives CDR1 KGHSH, CDR2 LQKENI. Variable domain in full (rest from reference TRBV18 and TRBJ1-3): NAGVMQNPRHLVRRRGQEARLRCSPMKGHSHVYWYRQLPEEGLKFMVYLQKENIIDESGMPKERFSAEFPKEGPSILRIQQVVRGDSAAYFCASSPNIGGQETFSGNTIYFGEGSWLTVV.

This chain links TRBV4-3 with TRBJ1-6, with a possible D match to TRBD1 (5 bases). With 0 bases removed from V and 9 bases from J, the gap between germline ends came to 12 bases. CDR1 is LGHNA, CDR2 YSLEER, per germline. The CDR3 length is 15 residues. CDR3 sequence: CASSQDSGRGSPLHF. The CDR3 DNA sequence: TGCGCCAGCAGCCAAGATTCAGGGAGGGGTTCACCCCTCCACTTT.

The V call is TRBV6-5, the J call TRBJ2-7, with D perhaps TRBD2 (6 bases). The CDR3 extends over 13 amino acids. The ends were cut back, 5 bases at V and 4 bases at J, with 12 bases in the middle. In germline, CDR1 is MNHEY, CDR2 SVGAGI. CDR3 loop: CASSPVAGYEQYF. The CDR3 DNA is TGTGCCAGCAGTCCCGTCGCGGGATACGAGCAGTACTTC.

This clone has only one observation. This CDR3 is also generated by other DNA sequences in the sample. The chain couples TRBV15 to TRBJ1-1, with D possibly being TRBD1 (5 bases). Germline V gene lookup returns CDR1 LNHNV and CDR2 YYDKDF (reference sequence). V lost 0 bases to trimming and J lost 5 bases, with 10 bases between them. The CDR3 runs 14 residues. The CDR3 here is CATSRDLGATEAFF. The CDR3 nucleotides are TGTGCCACCAGCAGAGATCTAGGGGCGACTGAAGCTTTCTTT.

This chain connects TRBV5-4 to TRBJ2-7, with 7 nucleotides matching TRBD2. The junction had 7 bases not matched to a gene; V was cut back by 4 bases and J by 3 bases. This CDR3 contains 14 residues. CDR1 is SGHNT and CDR2 is YYREEE in the germline V gene (reference sequence). The CDR3 reads CASSATGTIYEQYF. The CDR3 nucleotides are TGTGCCAGCAGCGCCACCGGGACTATCTACGAGCAGTACTTC.

The chain is built from TRBV2 and TRBJ2-1; 9 bases agree with TRBD2. With 4 bases clipped from V and 8 bases from J, the junction kept 6 bases outside the gene matches. The CDR3 loop spans 14 amino acids. Germline assignment: CDR1 SNHLY and CDR2 FYNNEI. CDR3 DNA: TGTGCCAGCAGTGTTGCGGGGGGGCCCCATGAGCAGTTCTTC. Amino acid sequence: CASSVAGGPHEQFF.

V usage is TRBV4-3 and J usage is TRBJ1-5; D uncertain. The germline V gene has CDR1 LGHNA and CDR2 YSLEER. The V and J ends lost 4 bases and 2 bases respectively, with 6 bases between them. This CDR3 has 13 amino acids. This chain's CDR3 is CASSPKGNQPQHF. The CDR3, as DNA: TGCGCCAGCAGCCCCAAGGGCAATCAGCCCCAGCATTTT.

The chain employs TRBV7-9 and TRBJ2-5, with TRBD1 as a possible D gene (8 bases). The germline V gene has CDR1 SEHNR and CDR2 FQNEAQ (reference sequence). This CDR3 has 15 amino acids. Trimming cost V 2 bases and J 3 bases, with 13 bases left between them. The CDR3 sequence is CASSLRTGREETQYF. The CDR3 DNA sequence: TGTGCCAGCAGCTTACGGACAGGGAGGGAAGAGACCCAGTACTTC.

The chain carries TRBV5-1 and TRBJ1-2; 10 nucleotides line up with TRBD1. Trimming cost V 3 bases and J 5 bases; bases outside gene matches: 7. The CDR3 runs to 15 residues. CDR1 and CDR2 (germline): SGHRS, YFSETQ. This CDR3 reads CASSSTGTGVYGYTF. In DNA form, the CDR3 reads TGCGCCAGCAGCTCTACCGGGACAGGGGTTTATGGCTACACCTTC.

This chain links TRBV28 with TRBJ1-1, with D possibly TRBD1 on 5 matching bases. The germline gives CDR1 MDHEN, CDR2 SYDVKM. The CDR3 covers 11 residues. CDR3 protein: CGAGGDTEAFF. DNA for the CDR3: TGTGGTGCGGGAGGGGACACTGAAGCTTTCTTT. The entire variable domain, with the rest obtained from reference TRBV28 and TRBJ1-1, is as follows: DVKVTQSSRYLVKRTGEKVFLECVQDMDHENMFWYRQDPGLGLRLIYFSYDVKMKEKGDIPEGYSVSREKKERFSLILESASTNQTSMYLCGAGGDTEAFFGQGTRLTVV.

The chain links TRBV28 to TRBJ1-5; D not certain. Trimming cost V 4 bases and J 4 bases, with 14 bases left between them. Germline-derived CDR1 and CDR2 are MDHEN and SYDVKM. This CDR3 has 15 residues. The CDR3 region has the DNA TGTGCCAGCAGTTCCCCGGGGATGGGGAATCAGCCCCAGCATTTT. Its translation: CASSSPGMGNQPQHF.

The chain is built from TRBV4-1 and TRBJ1-1; D not resolved. V lost 2 bases, J lost 4 bases, and 14 bases lay in between. Per germline, CDR1 MGHRA and CDR2 YSYEKL. CDR3 length: 15 residues. In DNA form, the CDR3 reads TGCGCCAGCAGCCAACCGGACGGGGATGGCACTGAAGCTTTCTTT. Its translation: CASSQPDGDGTEAFF.

This clone was observed once. The genes are TRBV4-3 and TRBJ2-3, with 11 bases identical to TRBD2. V lost 1 base, J lost 5 bases, and 8 bases stayed unmatched. This CDR3 is built from 17 residues. Germline V gene sequence: CDR1 LGHNA, CDR2 YSLEER. The CDR3 bases are TGCGCCAGCAGCCAAGTTGTAGCGGGGGGGCCCGGAGATACGCAGTATTTT. It encodes CASSQVVAGGPGDTQYF.

The V call is TRBV13, the J call TRBJ2-4, with D hard to call. The CDR3 covers 14 residues. Germline-derived CDR1 and CDR2 are PRHDT and FYEKMQ (reference sequence). Trimming removed 0 bases at V and 4 bases at J, with 7 bases between. Here the CDR3 reads CASSLGQLKNIQYF. In DNA, the CDR3 is TGTGCCAGCAGCTTAGGACAGCTTAAAAACATTCAGTACTTC.

The genes are TRBV7-2 and TRBJ1-1; D is unresolved. V was trimmed by 10 bases and J by 0 bases, leaving 18 bases between them. CDR3 size: 15 residues. Germline lookup yields CDR1 SGHTA and CDR2 FQGNSA. CDR3 sequence: CAIAPLRGLNTEAFF. The CDR3 DNA is TGTGCCATCGCCCCTTTACGGGGTTTGAACACTGAAGCTTTCTTT.

The rearrangement links TRBV4-1 to TRBJ2-7, with D perhaps matching TRBD2 (6 bases). The CDR3 covers 15 residues. Trimming shortened V by 1 base and J by 7 bases, and 17 bases separated the two germline ends. Germline CDR1 reads MGHRA; CDR2 reads YSYEKL. This CDR3 is CASSQVGIAGGEQYF. Written as DNA, the CDR3 is TGCGCCAGCAGCCAAGTAGGAATCGCTGGGGGGGAGCAGTACTTC.

This clone appeared a few times. The CDR3 DNA reads as TGTGCCAGCAGCGTAGGGGACAGCTATAATTCACCCCTCCACTTT. Translation gives CASSVGDSYNSPLHF. The chain employs TRBV9 and TRBJ1-6, with 7 bases fitting TRBD1. This CDR3 is built from 15 residues. Trimming at V came to 0 bases and at J to 3 bases, leaving 0 bases not matched to a gene. Germline V gene lookup returns CDR1 SGDLS and CDR2 YYNGEE.

This clone was picked up one time. V usage is TRBV7-6 and J usage is TRBJ2-5; the match to TRBD2 covers 7 bases. The germline V gene has CDR1 SGHVS and CDR2 FNYEAQ. The CDR3 totals 15 residues. Germline trimming cut 5 bases from V and 4 bases from J; bases unmatched to any gene: 10. The CDR3 here is CASSLTTPGGETQYF. The CDR3, as DNA: TGTGCCAGCAGCCTGACTACCCCGGGGGGAGAGACCCAGTACTTC.

This chain joins TRBV4-2 and TRBJ1-3; D is uncertain. Germline CDR1 and CDR2: LGHNA and YNFKEQ. V was trimmed by 4 bases and J by 1 base, leaving 11 bases between them. The CDR3 consists of 15 residues. The CDR3 bases are TGTGCCAGCAGCCCGAATCATTCTTCTGGAAACACCATATATTTT. It encodes CASSPNHSSGNTIYF.

This clone appeared a few times. As DNA, the CDR3 is TGTGCCAGCCAAGGGGTGTTTGGCACCGGGGAGCTGTTTTTT. It yields the protein CASQGVFGTGELFF. The J gene is TRBJ2-2, the V gene TRBV7-6, with D perhaps TRBD1 (5 bases). The CDR3 extends over 14 amino acids. The germline V gene encodes CDR1 SGHVS and CDR2 FNYEAQ. Trimming took 8 bases from V and 4 from J, leaving 14 bases between them.

This clone has more than one count but fewer than ten. The V and J genes are TRBV5-8 and TRBJ1-4; 7 nucleotides agree with TRBD1. After removal of 0 bases from V and 5 bases from J, the junction contained 1 base not matched to a gene. This CDR3 comprises 14 residues. The germline V gene has CDR1 SGHTS and CDR2 YDEGEE. CDR3 region: CASSLVQGNEKLFF. CDR3 coding DNA: TGTGCCAGCAGCTTGGTACAGGGGAATGAAAAACTGTTTTTT. The whole variable domain, filled in from reference TRBV5-8 and TRBJ1-4, reads EAGVTQSPTHLIKTRGQQATLRCSPISGHTSVYWYQQALGLGLQFLLWYDEGEERNRGNFPPRFSGRQFPNYSSELNVNALELEDSALYLCASSLVQGNEKLFFGSGTQLSVL.